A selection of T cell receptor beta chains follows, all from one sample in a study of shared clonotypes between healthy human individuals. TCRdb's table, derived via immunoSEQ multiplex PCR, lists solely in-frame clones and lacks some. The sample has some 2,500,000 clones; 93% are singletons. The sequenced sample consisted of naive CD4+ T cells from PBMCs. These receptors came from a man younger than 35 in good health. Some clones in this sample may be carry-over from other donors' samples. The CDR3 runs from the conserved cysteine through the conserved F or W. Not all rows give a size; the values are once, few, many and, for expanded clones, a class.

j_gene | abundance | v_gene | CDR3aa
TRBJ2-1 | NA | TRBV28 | CASSLFFPNEQFF
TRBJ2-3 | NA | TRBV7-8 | CASSHYLYDTQYF
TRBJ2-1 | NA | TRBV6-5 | CASSKREGYNEQFF
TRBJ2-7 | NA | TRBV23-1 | CASSQSGWRELHYEQYF
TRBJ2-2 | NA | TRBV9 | CASSVVGGTAGELFF
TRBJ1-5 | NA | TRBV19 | CASSAGTGRNQPQHF
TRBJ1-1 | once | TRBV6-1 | CASSEIGRGPEAFF
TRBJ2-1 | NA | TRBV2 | CASKREAGFGEQFF
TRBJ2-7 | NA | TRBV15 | CATSRGTGSYEQYF
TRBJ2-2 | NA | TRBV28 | CASSWTTGELFF
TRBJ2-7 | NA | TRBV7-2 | CASRVAGGYEQYF
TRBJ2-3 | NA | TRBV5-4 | CASSLGRTGETDTQYF
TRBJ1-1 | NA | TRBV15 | CATSRDAGNEAFF
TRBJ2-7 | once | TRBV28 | CASSLTGQGSYEQYF
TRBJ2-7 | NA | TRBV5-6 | CASSRDPSYEQYF
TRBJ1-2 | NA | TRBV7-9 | CASSLDVAYGYTF
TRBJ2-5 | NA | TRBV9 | CASSVGGRQETQYF
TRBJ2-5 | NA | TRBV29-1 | CSVTHDRGPDETQYF
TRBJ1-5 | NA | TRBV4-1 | CASSQDDREDQPQHF
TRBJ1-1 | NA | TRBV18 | CASSPGAGTEAFF
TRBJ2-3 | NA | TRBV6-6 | CASSWRQASTDTQYF
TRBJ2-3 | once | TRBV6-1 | CASSDPINTQYF
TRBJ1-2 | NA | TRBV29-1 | CSVSNGAGVGYTF
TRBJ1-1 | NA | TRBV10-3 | CAISDPQRQNTEAFF